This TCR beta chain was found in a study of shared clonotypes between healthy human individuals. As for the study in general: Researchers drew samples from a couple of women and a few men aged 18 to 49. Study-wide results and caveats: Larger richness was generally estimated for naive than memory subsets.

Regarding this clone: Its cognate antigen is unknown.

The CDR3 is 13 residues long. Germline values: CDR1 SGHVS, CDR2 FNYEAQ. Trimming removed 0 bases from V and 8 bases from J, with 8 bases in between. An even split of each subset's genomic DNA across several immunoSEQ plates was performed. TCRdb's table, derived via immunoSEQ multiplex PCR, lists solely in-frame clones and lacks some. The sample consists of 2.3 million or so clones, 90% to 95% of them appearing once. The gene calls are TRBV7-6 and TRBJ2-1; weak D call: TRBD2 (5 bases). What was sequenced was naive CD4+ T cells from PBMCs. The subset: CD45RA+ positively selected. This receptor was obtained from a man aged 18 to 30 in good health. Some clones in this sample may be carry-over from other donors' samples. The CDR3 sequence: CASSLAGVDEQFF. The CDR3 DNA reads TGTGCCAGCAGCTTAGCGGGAGTCGATGAGCAGTTCTTC.